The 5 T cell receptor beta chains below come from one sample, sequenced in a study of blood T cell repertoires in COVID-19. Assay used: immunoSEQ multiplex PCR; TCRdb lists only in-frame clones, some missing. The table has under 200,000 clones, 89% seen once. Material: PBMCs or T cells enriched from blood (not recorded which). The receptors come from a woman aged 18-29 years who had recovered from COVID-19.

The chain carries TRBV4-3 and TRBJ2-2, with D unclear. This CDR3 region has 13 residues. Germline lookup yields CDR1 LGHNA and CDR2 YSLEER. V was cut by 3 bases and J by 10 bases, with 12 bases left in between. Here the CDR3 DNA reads TGCGCCAGCAGCCACTCTAGAGCTGAGGAGCTGTTTTTT. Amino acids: CASSHSRAEELFF.

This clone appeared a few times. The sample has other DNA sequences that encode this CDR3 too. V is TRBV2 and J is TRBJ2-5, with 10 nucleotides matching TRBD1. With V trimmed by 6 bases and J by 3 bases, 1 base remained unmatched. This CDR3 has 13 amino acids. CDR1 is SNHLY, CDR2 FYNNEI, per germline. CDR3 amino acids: CASRGTGEETQYF. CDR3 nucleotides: TGTGCCAGCAGGGGGACAGGGGAAGAGACCCAGTACTTC. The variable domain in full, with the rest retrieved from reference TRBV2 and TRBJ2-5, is EPEVTQTPSHQVTQMGQEVILRCVPISNHLYFYWYRQILGQKVEFLVSFYNNEISEKSEIFDDQFSVERPDGSNFTLKIRSTKLEDSAMYFCASRGTGEETQYFGPGTRLLVL.

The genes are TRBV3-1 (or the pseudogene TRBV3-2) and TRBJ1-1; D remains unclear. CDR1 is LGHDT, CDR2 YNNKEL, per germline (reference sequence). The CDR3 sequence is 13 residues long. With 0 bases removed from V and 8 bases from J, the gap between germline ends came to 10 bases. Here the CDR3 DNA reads TGTGCCAGCAGCCAAGATCTAAACAGAGAAGCTTTCTTT. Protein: CASSQDLNREAFF.

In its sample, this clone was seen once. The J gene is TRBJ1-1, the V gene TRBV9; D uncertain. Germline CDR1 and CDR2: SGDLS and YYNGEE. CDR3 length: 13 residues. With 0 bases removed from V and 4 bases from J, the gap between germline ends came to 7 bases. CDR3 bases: TGTGCCAGCAGCGTAGATCACGGCACTGAAGCTTTCTTT. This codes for CASSVDHGTEAFF.

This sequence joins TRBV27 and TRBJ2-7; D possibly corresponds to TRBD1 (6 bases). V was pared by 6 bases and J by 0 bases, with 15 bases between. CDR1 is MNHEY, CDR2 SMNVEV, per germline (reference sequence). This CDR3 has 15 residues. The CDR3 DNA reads TGTGCCAGCAGCCCAGGGGCCCAATACTCCTACGAGCAGTACTTC. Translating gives CASSPGAQYSYEQYF.